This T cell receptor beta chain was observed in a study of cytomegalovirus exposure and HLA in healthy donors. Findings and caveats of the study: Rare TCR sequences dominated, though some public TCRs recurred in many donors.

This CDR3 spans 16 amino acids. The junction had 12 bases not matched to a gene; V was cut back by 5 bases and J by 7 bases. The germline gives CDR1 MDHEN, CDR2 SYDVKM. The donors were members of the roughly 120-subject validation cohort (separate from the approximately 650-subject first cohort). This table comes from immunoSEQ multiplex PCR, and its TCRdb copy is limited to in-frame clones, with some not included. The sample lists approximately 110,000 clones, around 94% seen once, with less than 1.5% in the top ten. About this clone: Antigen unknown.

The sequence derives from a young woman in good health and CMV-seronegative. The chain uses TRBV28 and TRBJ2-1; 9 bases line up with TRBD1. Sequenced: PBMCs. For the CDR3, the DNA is TGTGCCAGCAGTCTCAATCCCGGGACAGGGCTTAATGAGCAGTTCTTC. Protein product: CASSLNPGTGLNEQFF.